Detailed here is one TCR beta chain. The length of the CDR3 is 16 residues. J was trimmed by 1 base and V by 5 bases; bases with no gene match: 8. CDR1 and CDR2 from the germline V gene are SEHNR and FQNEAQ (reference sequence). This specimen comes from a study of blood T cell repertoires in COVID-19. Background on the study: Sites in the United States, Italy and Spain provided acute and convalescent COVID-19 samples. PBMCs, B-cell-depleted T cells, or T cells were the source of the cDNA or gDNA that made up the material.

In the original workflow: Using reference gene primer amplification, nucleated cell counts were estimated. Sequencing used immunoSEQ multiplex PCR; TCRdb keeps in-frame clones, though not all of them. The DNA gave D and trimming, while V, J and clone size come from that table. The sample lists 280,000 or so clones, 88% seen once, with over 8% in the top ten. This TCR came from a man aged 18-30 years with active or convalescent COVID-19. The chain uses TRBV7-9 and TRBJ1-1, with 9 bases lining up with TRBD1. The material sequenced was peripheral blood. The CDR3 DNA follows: TGTGCCAGCAGCCCCTTGGGACAGGGCACGAACACTGAAGCTTTCTTT. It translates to CASSPLGQGTNTEAFF.